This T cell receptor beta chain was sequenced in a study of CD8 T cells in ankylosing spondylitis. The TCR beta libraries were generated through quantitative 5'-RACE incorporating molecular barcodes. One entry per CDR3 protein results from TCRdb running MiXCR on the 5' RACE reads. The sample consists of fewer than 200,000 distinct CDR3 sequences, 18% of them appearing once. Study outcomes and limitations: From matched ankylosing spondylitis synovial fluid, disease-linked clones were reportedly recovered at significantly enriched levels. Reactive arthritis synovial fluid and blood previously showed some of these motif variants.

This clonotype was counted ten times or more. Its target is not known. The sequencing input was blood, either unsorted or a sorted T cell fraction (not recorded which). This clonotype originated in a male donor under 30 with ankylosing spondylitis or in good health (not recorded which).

CDR3 protein: CASRQPYEQYF. CDR3 DNA sequence: TGTGCCAGCCGGCAGCCCTACGAGCAGTACTTC. The J gene is TRBJ2-7, the V gene TRBV21-1. TRBV21-1 is listed as a pseudogene. The CDR3 totals 11 residues.